The 16 T cell receptor beta chains reported below all come from one sample, sequenced in a study of shared clonotypes between healthy human individuals. Repertoires were generated with immunoSEQ multiplex PCR, while TCRdb's copy carries only in-frame clones and drops some. The sample comprises about 530,000 clones, 90% to 97% of which are singletons, and about 0.064% rests with the top ten. The sample comprised naive CD4+ T cells sorted from blood. Subset described: CD45RA+ positively selected. The receptors come from a woman in her 30s in good health.

The chain recombines TRBV15 with TRBJ2-7; D is possibly TRBD1 (6 bases). Trimming pared 5 bases from V and 3 bases from J, leaving 14 bases between. Looked up from germline, CDR1 is LNHNV and CDR2 is YYDKDF (reference sequence). The CDR3 spans 14 residues. The CDR3 nucleotides are TGTGCCACCAGCTCCCCGCCGGGACACTACGAGCAGTACTTC. Amino acids: CATSSPPGHYEQYF. Supplemented by reference TRBV15 and TRBJ2-7, the full variable domain reads DAMVIQNPRYQVTQFGKPVTLSCSQTLNHNVMYWYQQKSSQAPKLLFHYYDKDFNNEADTPDNFQSRRPNTSFCFLDIRSPGLGDTAMYLCATSSPPGHYEQYFGPGTRLTVT.

This chain joins TRBV5-6 and TRBJ1-5; 7 bases align to TRBD1. The germline CDR1 and CDR2 sequences are SGHDT and YYEEEE. CDR3 length equals 17 residues. J lost 0 bases, V lost 3 bases, and 9 bases had no gene match. Here the CDR3 DNA reads TGTGCCAGCAGCTCGTGGTGGGGGACAGTTAGCAATCAGCCCCAGCATTTT. Translated, it gives CASSSWWGTVSNQPQHF.

This chain connects TRBV5-1 to TRBJ2-7; 9 positions match TRBD1. There are 14 residues in the CDR3. The germline V gene has CDR1 SGHRS and CDR2 YFSETQ. Trimming at V came to 4 bases and at J to 4 bases, leaving 6 bases not matched to a gene. DNA for the CDR3: TGCGCCAGCAGCAAGGACAGGGGTCGGTACGAGCAGTACTTC. The encoded protein is CASSKDRGRYEQYF. The whole variable domain, remainder taken from reference TRBV5-1 and TRBJ2-7, is KAGVTQTPRYLIKTRGQQVTLSCSPISGHRSVSWYQQTPGQGLQFLFEYFSETQRNKGNFPGRFSGRQFSNSRSEMNVSTLELGDSALYLCASSKDRGRYEQYFGPGTRLTVT.

This clone is a singleton in its sample. The V gene is TRBV6-5, the J gene TRBJ2-5, with D uncertain. Per the germline V gene, CDR1 is MNHEY and CDR2 is SVGAGI. The CDR3 has 11 amino acids. V shed 2 bases and J shed 2 bases, with 0 bases lying between them. CDR3 in DNA: TGTGCCAGCAGTTACCAAGAGACCCAGTACTTC. Amino acids: CASSYQETQYF.

The gene calls are TRBV4-1 and TRBJ1-2; tentative D call: TRBD1 (6 bases). Trimming removed 3 bases from V and 8 bases from J, with 13 bases in between. The CDR3 totals 13 residues. Germline lookup yields CDR1 MGHRA and CDR2 YSYEKL. CDR3 bases: TGCGCCAGCAGCCAGATACAGGGTACAGGCTACACCTTC. This encodes CASSQIQGTGYTF.

A remark on this clone: Its ends do not fully match the called genes, so a read error is possible. This chain links TRBV15 with TRBJ1-2; D ambiguous. The CDR3 sequence is 14 residues long. Germline CDR1 reads LNHNV; CDR2 reads YYDKDF (reference sequence). The CDR3 DNA sequence: TGTGCCACCAGAAGAGCAGGCCCGATCTATGGCTACACCTTC. Translating gives CATRRAGPIYGYTF. The full variable domain, in which reference TRBV15 and TRBJ1-2 provide the parts outside the CDR3, is DAMVIQNPRYQVTQFGKPVTLSCSQTLNHNVMYWYQQKSSQAPKLLFHYYDKDFNNEADTPDNFQSRRPNTSFCFLDIRSPGLGDTAMYLCATRRAGPIYGYTFGSGTRLTVV.

The chain recombines TRBV27 with TRBJ2-7; 10 positions agree with TRBD1. J gave up 6 bases and V 6 bases, and 5 bases lay outside the gene matches. The germline V gene encodes CDR1 MNHEY and CDR2 SMNVEV (reference sequence). The CDR3 sequence is 13 residues long. CDR3 nucleotide sequence: TGTGCCAGCAGCCCGGGACAGGGGCTCGAGCAGTACTTC. Its protein product is CASSPGQGLEQYF.

This clone was seen a single time. The gene calls are TRBV9 and TRBJ1-1, with D possibly matching TRBD1 (6 bases). CDR3 length equals 14 residues. The germline V gene has CDR1 SGDLS and CDR2 YYNGEE. V was cut by 1 base and J by 10 bases, with 17 bases left in between. CDR3 sequence reads: CASSVTETGRRAFF. The CDR3 DNA sequence: TGTGCCAGCAGCGTAACGGAGACAGGTCGGCGAGCTTTCTTT.

CDR3: CASSWRTSGRGYEQYF. The CDR3 nucleotides are TGTGCCAGCAGCTGGAGGACTAGCGGGAGGGGCTACGAGCAGTACTTC. J is TRBJ2-7 and V is TRBV5-6, with 15 bases matching TRBD2. The CDR3 sequence is 16 residues long. The germline V gene has CDR1 SGHDT and CDR2 YYEEEE. V was pared by 3 bases and J by 3 bases, with 4 bases of the junction left unmatched.

V is TRBV19 and J is TRBJ1-4; 7 nucleotides match TRBD1. Per germline, CDR1 LNHDA and CDR2 SQIVND (reference sequence). The V gene end was trimmed by 6 bases and the J gene end by 6 bases; junction bases not matched to a gene: 10. This CDR3 comprises 15 residues. The CDR3 sequence is CASRNGQVRDEKLFF. CDR3 DNA sequence: TGTGCCAGTAGGAACGGACAGGTACGCGATGAAAAACTGTTTTTT.

This chain uses TRBV2 with TRBJ2-5; D possibly corresponds to TRBD2 (6 bases). CDR1 SNHLY and CDR2 FYNNEI come from the germline V gene. Deletions cut 0 bases from V and 5 bases from J, with 13 bases between. This CDR3 is 15 amino acids long. In DNA, the CDR3 is TGTGCCAGCAGTGAAGCCGGGACTCGAACGGAGACCCAGTACTTC. Encoded protein: CASSEAGTRTETQYF.

The chain couples TRBV30 to TRBJ1-5; tentatively, D is TRBD1 (6 bases). This CDR3 has 14 amino acids. V was trimmed by 1 base and J by 2 bases, leaving 9 bases between them. Germline assignment: CDR1 GTSNPN and CDR2 SVGIG (reference sequence). The CDR3 nucleotides read TGTGCCTGGAGTGAGGGGGTCGGCAATCAGCCCCAGCATTTT. It translates to CAWSEGVGNQPQHF.

The rearrangement links TRBV28 to TRBJ2-7; TRBD2 is a possible D gene (7 bases). Germline V gives CDR1 MDHEN, CDR2 SYDVKM. Trimming stripped 5 bases from V and 7 bases from J, with 21 bases between. The CDR3 runs to 15 residues. As DNA, the CDR3 is TGTGCCAGCAGTGGAGGGGGTTGGCGGGGGAAAGAGCAGTACTTC. Protein: CASSGGGWRGKEQYF. The whole variable domain, remainder taken from reference TRBV28 and TRBJ2-7, is DVKVTQSSRYLVKRTGEKVFLECVQDMDHENMFWYRQDPGLGLRLIYFSYDVKMKEKGDIPEGYSVSREKKERFSLILESASTNQTSMYLCASSGGGWRGKEQYFGPGTRLTVT.

V gene TRBV6-5 combines with J gene TRBJ1-5; a possible D gene is TRBD1 (6 bases). The germline gives CDR1 MNHEY, CDR2 SVGAGI. The CDR3 sequence is 15 residues long. V lost 5 bases to trimming and J lost 5 bases, with 16 bases between them. CDR3 residues: CASSKHRVEDQPQHF. The CDR3 DNA follows: TGTGCCAGCAGTAAGCACAGGGTCGAGGATCAGCCCCAGCATTTT.

The rearrangement joins TRBV5-1 to TRBJ2-7; 10 bases fit TRBD2. J lost 4 bases, V lost 1 base, and 2 bases had no gene match. The V gene's germline CDR1 is SGHRS and CDR2 YFSETQ. The CDR3 totals 14 residues. Here the CDR3 DNA reads TGCGCCAGCAGCTTGAGTAGCGGGAGGTACGAGCAGTACTTC. Translating gives CASSLSSGRYEQYF.

The chain uses TRBV25-1 and TRBJ2-7, with 9 bases matching TRBD1. The CDR3 runs to 14 residues. J gave up 5 bases and V 10 bases, and 12 bases lay outside the gene matches. Germline lookup yields CDR1 MGHDK and CDR2 SYGVNS. In DNA form, the CDR3 reads TGTGCCACCGAAAAGGGGGACAGGGCAAACGAGCAGTACTTC. Residues: CATEKGDRANEQYF.